The subject of this entry is one T cell receptor beta chain. The method was immunoSEQ multiplex PCR; TCRdb's version includes in-frame clones alone and lacks a portion of them. The sample carries roughly 86,000 clones, about nine tenths recorded once. CDR1 LNHNV and CDR2 YYDKDF come from the germline V gene (reference sequence). Germline trimming cut 2 bases from V and 6 bases from J; bases unmatched to any gene: 6. The CDR3 is made up of 14 amino acids. The sample belongs to a study of control samples from healthy donors and cancer patients. The V call is TRBV15, the J call TRBJ1-2; TRBD1 matches at 7 bases. What was sequenced was blood. This receptor was obtained from a young woman in good health. The DNA for the CDR3 is TGTGCCACCAGCAGACCCGGGACAGTGAATGGCTACACCTTC. It encodes CATSRPGTVNGYTF. Full variable domain (outside the CDR3, taken from reference TRBV15 and TRBJ1-2): DAMVIQNPRYQVTQFGKPVTLSCSQTLNHNVMYWYQQKSSQAPKLLFHYYDKDFNNEADTPDNFQSRRPNTSFCFLDIRSPGLGDTAMYLCATSRPGTVNGYTFGSGTRLTVV.